This TCR beta chain came from a study of blood T cell repertoires in COVID-19. It was during active infection that Seattle patients were enrolled and then longitudinally followed. The authors' processing: Scientists estimated how many nucleated cells there were by amplifying reference gene primers. Sequenced by immunoSEQ multiplex PCR; TCRdb stores in-frame clones only, minus some. The DNA was the basis for D and trimming; V, J and clone size are from that table. Altogether approximately 210,000 clones are present, approximately 94% being singletons, with the ten largest covering 0.6% to 0.9%. The germline CDR1 and CDR2 sequences are MRHNA and SNTAGT. Trimming took 5 bases from V and 3 from J, leaving 11 bases between them. The CDR3 is made up of 13 amino acids.

The receptor's source is a man younger than 45 with COVID-19, enrolled during active disease. The chain links TRBV6-4 to TRBJ2-7; D is ambiguous. Sequencing used peripheral blood. CDR3 nucleotide sequence: TGTGCCAGCAGTCCGGAGAGGAACTACGAGCAGTACTTC. Translating gives CASSPERNYEQYF.